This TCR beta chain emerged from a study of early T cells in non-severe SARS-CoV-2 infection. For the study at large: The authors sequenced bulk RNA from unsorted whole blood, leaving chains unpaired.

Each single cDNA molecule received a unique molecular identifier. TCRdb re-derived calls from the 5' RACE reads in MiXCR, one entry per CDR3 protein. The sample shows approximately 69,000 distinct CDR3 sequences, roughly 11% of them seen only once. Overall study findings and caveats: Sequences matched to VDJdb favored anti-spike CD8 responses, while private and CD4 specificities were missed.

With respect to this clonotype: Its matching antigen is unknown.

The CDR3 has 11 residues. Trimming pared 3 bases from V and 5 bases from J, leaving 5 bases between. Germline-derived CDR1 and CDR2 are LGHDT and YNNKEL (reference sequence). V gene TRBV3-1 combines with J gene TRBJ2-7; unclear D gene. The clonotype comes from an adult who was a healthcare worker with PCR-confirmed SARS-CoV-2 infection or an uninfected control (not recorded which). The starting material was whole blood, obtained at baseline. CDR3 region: CASSHLHEQYF. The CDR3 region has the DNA TGTGCCAGCAGCCATCTCCACGAGCAGTACTTC.